Below, 9 T cell receptor beta chains from the same sample are listed, as sequenced in a study of blood T cell repertoires in COVID-19 (dated by TCRdb to the early 2020s). Library preparation was by the immunoSEQ multiplex PCR assay. TCRdb holds this immuneACCESS table with in-frame rearrangements only. Some clones are missing; in checked studies, unresolved V genes explain under half, and the rest has no known cause. In all, the sample holds a few hundred thousand clones, and roughly 84% of those were seen once. The ten most abundant clones make up 7.5% to 9% of the sample. The sample consisted of peripheral blood. The receptors shown here come from a human donor in a cohort sampled during active COVID-19.

The gene calls are TRBV11-3 and TRBJ2-5, with 14 bases lining up with TRBD2. The V gene's germline CDR1 is SGHNT and CDR2 YENEEA. Trimming at V came to 5 bases and at J to 2 bases, leaving 10 bases not matched to a gene. The CDR3 is made up of 18 amino acids. The CDR3 spells CASSRRGLAGGYQETQYF. The CDR3 DNA follows: TGTGCCAGCAGCCGCCGAGGACTAGCGGGAGGATATCAAGAGACCCAGTACTTC.

Here the CDR3 reads CASSLGGGPADTQYF. The CDR3, as DNA: TGTGCCAGCAGTTTGGGGGGGGGCCCGGCAGATACGCAGTATTTT. The V and J genes are TRBV6-2 or TRBV6-3 and TRBJ2-3; D is possibly TRBD2 (7 bases). The CDR3 has 15 residues. Germline CDR1 is MNHEY and CDR2 is SVGEGT. Trimming took off 4 bases at V and 4 bases at J, with 15 bases between the two ends.

V gene TRBV2 combines with J gene TRBJ2-3, with unresolved D. V was clipped by 6 bases and J by 3 bases, with 4 bases between them. This CDR3 has 11 amino acids. Per germline, CDR1 SNHLY and CDR2 FYNNEI. The CDR3 DNA sequence: TGTGCCAGCAGACAGACAGATACGCAGTATTTT. It encodes CASRQTDTQYF.

V gene TRBV6-6 combines with J gene TRBJ2-1, with 8 bases matching TRBD2. Germline loops: CDR1 MNHNY, CDR2 SVGAGI (reference sequence). V shed 2 bases, J shed 1 base, and the junction held 4 bases outside the gene matches. The CDR3 runs to 16 residues. The CDR3 region is CASSYDSGISYNEQFF. The CDR3 nucleotides read TGTGCCAGCAGTTACGATAGCGGGATTTCCTACAATGAGCAGTTCTTC.

The chain uses TRBV11-2 and TRBJ2-1; no reliable D call. CDR1 and CDR2 from the germline V gene are SGHAT and FQNNGV. The ends were cut back, 5 bases at V and 4 bases at J, with 6 bases in the middle. The CDR3 totals 12 residues. CDR3 sequence reads: CASSAGYNEQFF. Here the CDR3 DNA reads TGTGCCAGCAGCGCCGGGTACAATGAGCAGTTCTTC.

V usage is TRBV19 and J usage is TRBJ1-1; maybe TRBD1 (6 bases). This CDR3 is built from 18 residues. From germline, CDR1 is LNHDA and CDR2 SQIVND (reference sequence). V lost 7 bases and J 0 bases, leaving 24 bases between the germline ends. The CDR3 DNA reads as TGTGCCAGTACCCCATTTGGGACACCGAACTTGCTGAACACTGAAGCTTTCTTT. Translated: CASTPFGTPNLLNTEAFF. Looking up the rest from reference TRBV19 and TRBJ1-1 gives the full variable domain: DGGITQSPKYLFRKEGQNVTLSCEQNLNHDAMYWYRQDPGQGLRLIYYSQIVNDFQKGDIAEGYSVSREKKESFPLTVTSAQKNPTAFYLCASTPFGTPNLLNTEAFFGQGTRLTVV.

This clone has just one count. V usage is TRBV6-4 and J usage is TRBJ1-2, with 9 bases lining up with TRBD1. Trimming at V came to 0 bases and at J to 9 bases, leaving 8 bases not matched to a gene. The CDR3 consists of 15 residues. The germline V gene encodes CDR1 MRHNA and CDR2 SNTAGT. CDR3 coding DNA: TGTGCCAGCAGTGACTCAGGGACAGGGAGTAGGAGCTACACCTTC. The encoded protein is CASSDSGTGSRSYTF.

The chain employs TRBV7-2 and TRBJ1-4; 8 nucleotides align to TRBD1. The germline gives CDR1 SGHTA, CDR2 FQGNSA. J gave up 6 bases and V 2 bases, and 8 bases lay outside the gene matches. CDR3 size: 16 residues. CDR3 DNA: TGTGCCAGCAGCTTATCTACCGACAGGGGACATGAAAAACTGTTTTTT. It codes for CASSLSTDRGHEKLFF.

This chain uses TRBV7-8 with TRBJ1-1; D perhaps matches TRBD1 (6 bases). The length of the CDR3 is 14 residues. Looked up from germline, CDR1 is SGHVS and CDR2 is FQNEAQ. Trimming removed 6 bases at V and 5 bases at J, with 16 bases between. CDR3 coding DNA: TGTGCCAGCAGTATATCAGGGGTAGGAACTGAAGCTTTCTTT. This gives the protein CASSISGVGTEAFF.